This T cell receptor beta chain was recorded in a study of T cell repertoires in cytomegalovirus infection. About the research overall: Public TCR beta signatures indicated both CMV infection and matching HLA type. General study results and limits: CMV carriers having the relevant HLA were flagged by cumulative public TCR beta family frequency. The response measured ex vivo was dominated by TCR beta clonotypes (HLA-C-restricted and CMV-specific).

The CDR3 covers 15 residues. Trimming left V 5 bases short and J 5 bases short, with 17 bases between. TCRdb re-called the reads with MiXCR, one entry per CDR3 protein. This table holds around 350,000 distinct CDR3 sequences, 18% found once. About this clonotype itself: The antigen is undetermined.

The sequencing input was PBMCs. The genes are TRBV12-3 or TRBV12-4 and TRBJ2-3; D is perhaps TRBD1 or TRBD2 (5 bases each). The TCR comes from a human donor in good health (CMV status not recorded). Some clones in this sample may be carry-over from other donors' samples. DNA of the CDR3: TGTGCCAGCAGTCAAATAGGGACCGAAAGAGATACGCAGTATTTT. This encodes CASSQIGTERDTQYF.